This record concerns one T cell receptor (beta chain) sequence. The authors' processing: Nucleated cell counts were estimated from reference gene primer amplification. Sequencing was performed with immunoSEQ multiplex PCR; in TCRdb, only in-frame clones are kept and a portion is missing. Clone size and V and J calls were adopted from that table, with D and trimming inferred from the DNA. The data show 220,000 or so clones, roughly 90% seen once. The source of the sample is a study of blood T cell repertoires in COVID-19. About the research overall: COVID-19 samples, acute and convalescent, were from the United States, Italy and Spain. The analysed material was cDNA or gDNA that came from T cells, B-cell-depleted T cells, or PBMCs.

From germline, CDR1 is SGHVS and CDR2 FQNEAQ. The CDR3 has 12 residues. Deletions cut 3 bases from V and 4 bases from J, with 6 bases between. The sequenced sample consisted of peripheral blood. V usage is TRBV7-8 and J usage is TRBJ2-5; D not resolved. The TCR originated in a man aged 55 to 70 who had recovered from COVID-19. This CDR3 is CASSFEVETQYF. The CDR3 nucleotides are TGTGCCAGCAGCTTTGAGGTAGAGACCCAGTACTTC.